Below, 26 T cell receptor beta chains from the same sample are listed, as sequenced in a study of blood T cell repertoires in COVID-19. Using immunoSEQ multiplex PCR, the repertoire was profiled, and TCRdb retains in-frame clones only, with some absent. The sample records about 100,000 clones, over 75% being singletons. Sequences were obtained from peripheral blood. Every receptor here comes from a woman aged 55-69 years with acute or convalescent COVID-19.

The rearrangement joins TRBV7-6 to TRBJ1-6; D call uncertain. Germline V gene sequence: CDR1 SGHVS, CDR2 FNYEAQ. This CDR3 comprises 14 residues. V was pared by 4 bases and J by 10 bases, with 14 bases between. DNA of the CDR3: TGTGCCAGCAGCTCGATAGCCGGTGGCTCACCCCTCCACTTT. Protein product: CASSSIAGGSPLHF.

About this clone: One junction end does not reproduce the germline sequence, and a read error may be involved. The chain carries TRBV10-3 and TRBJ1-2; D is uncertain. CDR3 length: 13 residues. Looked up from germline, CDR1 is ENHRY and CDR2 is SYGVKD. The CDR3 bases are TGTGCCATCAGTGAGTCGAGAGTAACTGGCAGACTCTTC. This gives the protein CAISESRVTGRLF.

About this clone: Other DNA sequences in this sample translate to the same CDR3. V gene TRBV5-1 combines with J gene TRBJ1-1, with no clear D. The CDR3 is 14 residues long. CDR1 and CDR2 (germline): SGHRS, YFSETQ. V gave up 0 bases and J gave up 2 bases, with 8 bases separating them. For the CDR3, the DNA is TGCGCCAGCAGCTTGGGGCAATCTAACACTGAAGCTTTCTTT. Translating it yields CASSLGQSNTEAFF.

The chain joins TRBV19 to TRBJ2-7; 7 bases agree with TRBD1. Germline V gives CDR1 LNHDA, CDR2 SQIVND (reference sequence). The CDR3 runs to 15 residues. The J segment lost 2 bases and the V segment lost 2 bases, leaving 6 bases of the junction unmatched. The CDR3 loop is CASSIRWTGTYEQYF. The CDR3, as DNA: TGTGCCAGTAGTATAAGATGGACAGGAACCTACGAGCAGTACTTC.

This chain uses TRBV19 with TRBJ1-2; no definite D call. The CDR3 covers 14 residues. Deletions cut 6 bases from V and 3 bases from J, with 14 bases between. Germline assignment: CDR1 LNHDA and CDR2 SQIVND (reference sequence). The CDR3 spells CASRAPVLYYGYTF. DNA for the CDR3: TGTGCCAGTAGGGCTCCCGTGTTATACTATGGCTACACCTTC.

V gene TRBV5-1 combines with J gene TRBJ2-3; TRBD1 is a possible D gene (5 bases). V lost 1 base and J 6 bases, leaving 18 bases between the germline ends. CDR1 and CDR2 from the germline V gene are SGHRS and YFSETQ. This CDR3 is 16 amino acids long. CDR3 nucleotides: TGCGCCAGCAGCTTGTTAACACAGGTCAATGGGGATACGCAGTATTTT. Translated, it gives CASSLLTQVNGDTQYF. The variable domain in full, completed from reference TRBV5-1 and TRBJ2-3, reads KAGVTQTPRYLIKTRGQQVTLSCSPISGHRSVSWYQQTPGQGLQFLFEYFSETQRNKGNFPGRFSGRQFSNSRSEMNVSTLELGDSALYLCASSLLTQVNGDTQYFGPGTRLTVL.

The chain employs TRBV30 and TRBJ2-1, with TRBD2 matching over 8 bases. The germline V gene encodes CDR1 GTSNPN and CDR2 SVGIG (reference sequence). This CDR3 has 15 residues. Unmatched junction bases numbered 12, after V lost 5 bases and J lost 6 bases. For the CDR3, the DNA is TGTGCCTGGGGGCCGCCGGGACTAGTTACCAATGAGCAGTTCTTC. Translating it yields CAWGPPGLVTNEQFF.

CDR3 in DNA: TGCAGTGCTAGTGGGGGGGGTGTCGGAACTGAAGCTTTCTTT. Amino acid sequence: CSASGGGVGTEAFF. The chain carries TRBV20-1 and TRBJ1-1, with a weak D call TRBD1 (5 bases). The CDR3 contains 14 residues. CDR1 DFQATT and CDR2 SNEGSKA come from the germline V gene (reference sequence). Trimming took 3 bases from V and 5 from J, leaving 16 bases between them.

In this sample, this clone turned up once. This chain joins TRBV2 and TRBJ2-5, with D uncertain. Germline V gene sequence: CDR1 SNHLY, CDR2 FYNNEI. The CDR3 spans 12 residues. Trimming cost V 7 bases and J 5 bases, with 11 bases left between them. The CDR3 protein is CASIKNGETQYF. CDR3 nucleotide sequence: TGTGCCAGCATAAAGAACGGGGAGACCCAGTACTTC.

CDR3 protein: CASSSKRDSIPEAFF. The CDR3 region has the DNA TGTGCCAGCAGTTCAAAACGGGACAGCATTCCTGAAGCTTTCTTT. J is TRBJ1-1 and V is TRBV6-5; 7 bases line up with TRBD1. With 4 bases clipped from V and 6 bases from J, the junction kept 11 bases outside the gene matches. Per the germline V gene, CDR1 is MNHEY and CDR2 is SVGAGI. CDR3 length equals 15 residues.

The chain employs TRBV28 and TRBJ2-1, with 9 bases aligning to TRBD2. The CDR3 runs to 14 residues. Germline values: CDR1 MDHEN, CDR2 SYDVKM. V lost 2 bases to trimming and J lost 10 bases; unmatched junction nucleotides: 6. The CDR3 protein is CASSLLAGKREQFF. The CDR3 nucleotides read TGTGCCAGCAGTTTACTAGCGGGGAAAAGGGAGCAGTTCTTC.

This rearrangement joins TRBV7-8 to TRBJ2-3, with TRBD2 matching over 10 bases. The CDR3 totals 14 residues. After removal of 11 bases from V and 7 bases from J, the junction contained 12 bases not matched to a gene. Germline V gene lookup returns CDR1 SGHVS and CDR2 FQNEAQ. The CDR3 reads CAGIEREGQNTQYF. The CDR3 nucleotides read TGTGCCGGGATAGAGCGGGAGGGCCAAAATACGCAGTATTTT.

The rearrangement links TRBV19 to TRBJ2-7; TRBD2 might be the D (6 bases). Deletions cut 3 bases from V and 2 bases from J, with 14 bases between. The CDR3 length is 15 residues. CDR1 LNHDA and CDR2 SQIVND come from the germline V gene (reference sequence). CDR3 amino acids: CASSMGGTVTYEQYV. The CDR3 DNA reads as TGTGCCAGTAGTATGGGCGGGACGGTCACCTACGAGCAGTACGTC.

This chain links TRBV9 with TRBJ2-2, with 10 bases that match TRBD1. Germline V gene lookup returns CDR1 SGDLS and CDR2 YYNGEE. The V gene end was trimmed by 4 bases and the J gene end by 6 bases; junction bases not matched to a gene: 9. CDR3 length: 16 amino acids. Here the CDR3 reads CASSSRQGAGSGELFF. The CDR3 DNA reads as TGTGCCAGCAGCTCACGACAGGGGGCAGGGTCCGGGGAGCTGTTTTTT.

This chain links TRBV19 with TRBJ1-4, with D maybe TRBD1 (5 bases). Germline V gene lookup returns CDR1 LNHDA and CDR2 SQIVND (reference sequence). CDR3 length: 15 residues. The germline V and J ends were trimmed by 6 bases and 7 bases, with 18 bases remaining between them. DNA of the CDR3: TGTGCCAGTAGCCCCGGGGGGGGGAGTGGTGAAAAACTGTTTTTT. Protein product: CASSPGGGSGEKLFF.

This clone has a single count. The chain recombines TRBV6-1 with TRBJ1-4; D perhaps matches TRBD1 (5 bases). The germline V and J ends were trimmed by 3 bases and 3 bases, with 11 bases remaining between them. CDR3 length: 15 residues. The germline V gene has CDR1 MNHNS and CDR2 SASEGT. CDR3 sequence reads: CASSETVGPNEKLFF. CDR3 DNA: TGTGCCAGCAGTGAGACAGTGGGCCCTAATGAAAAACTGTTTTTT.

The rearrangement links TRBV5-4 to TRBJ2-1; TRBD2 is a possible D gene (6 bases). Germline V gene lookup returns CDR1 SGHNT and CDR2 YYREEE (reference sequence). Trimming cost V 2 bases and J 2 bases, with 17 bases left between them. The CDR3 consists of 17 residues. The CDR3: CASSFGGGRRAYNEQFF. The DNA for the CDR3 is TGTGCCAGCAGCTTCGGGGGAGGCCGGAGGGCCTACAATGAGCAGTTCTTC.

This clone was observed a few times. This chain uses TRBV4-1 with TRBJ2-1; 15 nucleotides align to TRBD2. The CDR3 is made up of 14 amino acids. Looked up from germline, CDR1 is MGHRA and CDR2 is YSYEKL. V trimming: 7 bases; J trimming: 8 bases; junction bases outside the gene matches: 3. The CDR3 here is CASTGLAGGDEQFF. The CDR3 DNA follows: TGCGCCAGCACTGGACTAGCGGGAGGGGATGAGCAGTTCTTC.

The rearrangement joins TRBV28 to TRBJ1-4; D not resolved. Germline CDR1 MDHEN, CDR2 SYDVKM. The CDR3 runs to 16 residues. Deletions cut 2 bases from V and 0 bases from J, with 10 bases between. CDR3 protein: CASSLILSATNEKLFF. The CDR3 coding sequence is TGTGCCAGCAGTTTAATCCTAAGTGCAACTAATGAAAAACTGTTTTTT.

This sequence joins TRBV4-2 and TRBJ1-2; the D gene is possibly TRBD1 (6 bases). This CDR3 has 16 amino acids. V lost 0 bases to trimming and J lost 4 bases, with 15 bases between them. CDR1 is LGHNA, CDR2 YNFKEQ, per germline. CDR3 sequence (DNA): TGTGCCAGCAGCCAAGACGAGGGGGACATCGTCTATGGCTACACCTTC. Encoded protein: CASSQDEGDIVYGYTF.

This clone has only a few counts. The chain joins TRBV6-2 or TRBV6-3 to TRBJ2-1; perhaps TRBD2 as D (6 bases). The germline V gene has CDR1 MNHEY and CDR2 SVGEGT. This CDR3 has 13 amino acids. V was cut by 4 bases and J by 9 bases, with 13 bases left in between. CDR3 coding DNA: TGTGCCAGCAGTTCGACTAGTTTCGCTGAGCAGTTCTTC. The encoded protein is CASSSTSFAEQFF.

In its sample, this clone was seen once. The rearrangement uses TRBV19 and TRBJ1-6; unclear D gene. The V gene lost 8 bases and the J gene lost 7 bases, with 12 bases spanning the gap. This CDR3 is built from 13 residues. Germline V lookup: CDR1 LNHDA, CDR2 SQIVND (reference sequence). The CDR3 sequence is CASRDLRNSPLHF. The CDR3 region has the DNA TGTGCCAGTCGTGACTTACGGAATTCACCCCTCCACTTT.

This chain links TRBV4-2 with TRBJ1-2, with D perhaps matching TRBD1 (6 bases). The CDR3 sequence is 13 residues long. V dropped 4 bases and J dropped 7 bases, with 13 bases sitting between them. Germline V gene sequence: CDR1 LGHNA, CDR2 YNFKEQ. Here the CDR3 reads CASSRDTETGYTF. CDR3 nucleotide sequence: TGTGCCAGCAGCCGGGACACGGAGACTGGCTACACCTTC.

This chain links TRBV3-1 (or the pseudogene TRBV3-2) with TRBJ2-1; 8 bases are a match to TRBD2. Trimming at V came to 1 base and at J to 7 bases, leaving 3 bases not matched to a gene. Germline V gene sequence: CDR1 LGHDT, CDR2 YNNKEL (reference sequence). The length of the CDR3 is 14 residues. The chain's CDR3 is CASSQGGGRNEQFF. CDR3 in DNA: TGTGCCAGCAGCCAAGGAGGCGGGAGGAATGAGCAGTTCTTC.

The V call is TRBV24-1, the J call TRBJ2-1; TRBD2 agrees at 14 bases. Germline trimming cut 7 bases from V and 9 bases from J; bases unmatched to any gene: 4. The V gene's germline CDR1 is KGHDR and CDR2 SFDVKD. The CDR3 runs to 14 residues. CDR3 in amino acids: CATSEGLAGVEQFF. In DNA form, the CDR3 reads TGTGCCACCAGCGAGGGACTAGCGGGAGTTGAGCAGTTCTTC.

CDR3 loop: CASRPQRGGNEKLFF. CDR3 nucleotide sequence: TGTGCCAGCAGACCCCAGAGGGGAGGGAATGAAAAACTGTTTTTT. The chain has TRBV6-5 and TRBJ1-4, with a possible D match to TRBD1 (5 bases). The V gene lost 6 bases and the J gene lost 5 bases, with 16 bases spanning the gap. Germline assignment: CDR1 MNHEY and CDR2 SVGAGI. The CDR3 totals 15 residues.